What follows is one TCR beta chain and its context. The CDR3 covers 17 residues. V lost 2 bases and J lost 4, with 18 bases in between. Germline V gives CDR1 SGHVS, CDR2 FQNEAQ. This specimen belongs to a study of spatial heterogeneity in lung cancer. Each CDR3 protein is one row after TCRdb ran MiXCR on the 5' RACE reads. The sample comprises more than 45,000 distinct CDR3 sequences, approximately 5.7% of which are singletons, and over 8.5% rests with the top ten. The time point denotes: sample taken at primary tumor resection. The input material, whole RNA from tumor, nontumor lung or frozen PBMC, was sequenced unsorted.

The specimen comprised PBMCs, sampled at surgery. The V call is TRBV7-8, the J call TRBJ2-1; D gene uncertain. The TCR sequence derives from a male donor with early-stage non-small cell lung cancer. The CDR3 sequence: CASSLPFRLAPYNEQFF. CDR3 nucleotides: TGTGCCAGCAGCTTACCCTTCAGATTAGCACCTTACAATGAGCAGTTCTTC.